This T cell receptor beta chain came from a study of T cell repertoires and HLA-DP antigens. V shed 0 bases and J 5 bases; nucleotides not matched to a gene: 0. This CDR3 is 13 amino acids long. Looked up from germline, CDR1 is SGDLS and CDR2 is YYNGEE. The data were produced by immunoSEQ multiplex PCR, yet TCRdb's version contains in-frame clones alone and is incomplete. The table includes over 60,000 clones, around 80% detected once. This clone was observed a few times. Its antigen is still unknown. Average purity of the negatively selected CD4+ T cells was around 98%. General study results and limits: A non-physiological HeLa system presented antigen to total CD4+ responders. Clones undetected before culture averaged 36.3% against one allele and 50.6% against the other.

The gene calls are TRBV9 and TRBJ1-1; 8 bases agree with TRBD1. Sequenced material: CD4+ T cells from PBMCs. This receptor was identified in a man in his sixties in good health and CMV-seronegative. CDR3 sequence: CASSVGTGTEAFF. In nucleotides, the CDR3 is TGTGCCAGCAGCGTAGGGACAGGGACTGAAGCTTTCTTT. Based on the CDR3 plus reference TRBV9 and TRBJ1-1, the full variable domain is DSGVTQTPKHLITATGQRVTLRCSPRSGDLSVYWYQQSLDQGLQFLIQYYNGEERAKGNILERFSAQQFPDLHSELNLSSLELGDSALYFCASSVGTGTEAFFGQGTRLTVV.